A selection of T cell receptor beta chains follows, all from one sample in a study of blood T cell repertoires in COVID-19. The assay was immunoSEQ multiplex PCR, and TCRdb's table has in-frame clones only and misses some. This sample yields some 220,000 clones, of which more than 75% are seen a single time; 9.5% to 15% belongs to the top ten. Material: peripheral blood. These receptors were obtained from a human donor in a cohort sampled during active COVID-19. CDR3s include the opening cysteine and the closing phenylalanine or tryptophan. Each record gives: J gene, CDR3 length, V gene, CDR3 protein.

>TRBJ1-4|15|TRBV28
CASTLAARASEKLFF
>TRBJ2-1|13|TRBV29-1
CSGTSGVYNEQFF
>TRBJ2-7|14|TRBV5-4
CASSPVRGTYEQYF
>TRBJ1-1|15|TRBV7-9
CASSLIYGGGTEAFF
>TRBJ2-5|15|TRBV24-1
CATSDLKTGGETQYF
>TRBJ2-4|15|TRBV4-3
CASSPNTGGKNIQYF
>TRBJ1-6|16|TRBV5-4
CASSWDRDRAHSPLHF
>TRBJ1-4|15|TRBV4-3
CASSQERVRGEKLFF
>TRBJ2-2|15|TRBV6-5
CASSYAGANTGELFF
>TRBJ2-5|16|TRBV11-3
CASSPGQGVSEETQYF
>TRBJ2-1|15|TRBV6-4
CATSTVAGGGNEQFF
>TRBJ1-2|15|TRBV11-2
CASSLNRVETGGYTF
>TRBJ2-6|15|TRBV27
CASSPAGSGANVLTF
>TRBJ2-7|13|TRBV27
CASSRTSGYEQYF
>TRBJ1-1|16|TRBV12-5
CASGPPGTDANTEAFF
>TRBJ2-1|14|TRBV2
CASRPTSGYNEQFF
>TRBJ2-5|15|TRBV5-1
CASSLDQGTQETQYF
>TRBJ1-5|13|TRBV6-5
CASRTAQVGPQHF
>TRBJ2-7|17|TRBV10-3
CAISESMGGWSSYEQYF
>TRBJ2-7|16|TRBV7-9
CASSPRWTVSSYEQYF
>TRBJ1-6|14|TRBV28
CASSRGRVRAPLHF
>TRBJ2-7|13|TRBV12-3/TRBV12-4
CASSAAPGGEQYF
>TRBJ1-3|13|TRBV2
CASSGAAGNTIYF
>TRBJ2-2|15|TRBV24-1
CATSDRTGATGELFF
>TRBJ1-2|13|TRBV5-4
CASSSQGMSGYTF
>TRBJ1-5|16|TRBV28
CASSFADRGTNQPQHF
>TRBJ1-3|17|TRBV7-2
CASSLTGTAYSGNTIYF
>TRBJ2-7|13|TRBV11-1
CASSLTGPYEQYF
>TRBJ1-4|14|TRBV13
CASRPGTGGEKLFF